This T cell receptor (beta chain) was sequenced for a study of blood T cell repertoires in COVID-19. TCRdb's table, derived via immunoSEQ multiplex PCR, lists solely in-frame clones and lacks some. The data hold roughly 200,000 clones, with 86% observed a single time. CDR3 length: 12 amino acids. V lost 8 bases and J 4 bases, leaving 9 bases between the germline ends. Germline values: CDR1 MNHEY, CDR2 SMNVEV (reference sequence). The receptor comes from a man aged 35 to 55 with acute COVID-19. The V call is TRBV27, the J call TRBJ2-1; tentative D call: TRBD2 (6 bases). Sequenced: PBMCs or T cells enriched from blood (not recorded which). The chain's CDR3 is CASFGGYNEQFF. In DNA, the CDR3 is TGTGCCAGCTTCGGAGGGTACAATGAGCAGTTCTTC.